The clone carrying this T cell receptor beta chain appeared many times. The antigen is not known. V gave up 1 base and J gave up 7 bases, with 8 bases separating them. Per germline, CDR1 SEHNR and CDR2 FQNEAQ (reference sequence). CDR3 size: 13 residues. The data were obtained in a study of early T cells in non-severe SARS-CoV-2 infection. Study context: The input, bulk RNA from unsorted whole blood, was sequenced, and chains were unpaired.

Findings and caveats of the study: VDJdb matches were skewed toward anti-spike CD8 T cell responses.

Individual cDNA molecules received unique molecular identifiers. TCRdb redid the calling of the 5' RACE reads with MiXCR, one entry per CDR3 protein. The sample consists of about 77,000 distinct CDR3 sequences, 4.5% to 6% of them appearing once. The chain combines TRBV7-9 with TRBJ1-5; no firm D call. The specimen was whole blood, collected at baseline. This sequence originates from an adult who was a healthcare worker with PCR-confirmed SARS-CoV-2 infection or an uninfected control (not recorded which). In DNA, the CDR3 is TGTGCCAGCAGCTTAGTAGGAGCACAGCCCCAGCATTTT. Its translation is CASSLVGAQPQHF.